The rows below give T cell receptor beta chains drawn from one sample of a study of cytomegalovirus exposure and HLA in healthy donors. Here immunoSEQ multiplex PCR was the method, and the copy in TCRdb shows in-frame clones only, minus some. The sample includes around 140,000 clones, roughly 79% of them seen just once. Sample: PBMCs. Every receptor here comes from a woman aged 40 to 55 in good health and CMV-seronegative. Each CDR3 is given with its conserved first and last residue. Each record gives: J gene, D gene, V gene, CDR3 length, clone size, CDR3 DNA, CDR3 protein. The D gene is left open where the match is weak. Expanded clones are given a class, and other clones once, few, many or no size at all.

TRBJ1-2,-,TRBV6-1,15,-,TGTGCCAGCAGCCCACAGGGCCTAGCTAACTATGGCTACACCTTC,CASSPQGLANYGYTF
TRBJ2-7,TRBD1,TRBV6-5,15,-,TGTGCCAGCAGCCCAGGGGGACAGTTCTCCTACGAGCAGTACTTC,CASSPGGQFSYEQYF
TRBJ1-5,-,TRBV28,16,-,TGTGCCAGCAGTGTACAAAGGACTGGCTGGGATCAGCCCCAGCATTTT,CASSVQRTGWDQPQHF
TRBJ2-7,TRBD2,TRBV10-2,15,-,TGCGCCAGCAGTGAGCTGATGGGACTAGCACAAAAGCAGTACTTC,CASSELMGLAQKQYF
TRBJ2-1,TRBD2,TRBV28,16,once,TGTGCCAGCAGTACATCTAGCGGGAGGGCCGGTCAGGAGCAGTTCTTC,CASSTSSGRAGQEQFF
TRBJ1-4,-,TRBV6-1,13,-,TGTGCCAGCAGCGATACTATTCACGGAAAACTGTTTTTT,CASSDTIHGKLFF
TRBJ2-3,-,TRBV5-6,13,-,TGTGCCAGCATGCGGGTGACCACAGATACGCAGTATTTT,CASMRVTTDTQYF
TRBJ1-2,-,TRBV7-2,13,-,TGTGCCAGCAGCTTAGCGGCGACTGGTGGCTACACCTTC,CASSLAATGGYTF
TRBJ1-6,-,TRBV19,15,-,TGTGCCAGTACCGCCCCCGGGATCTGGGATTCACCCCTCCACTTT,CASTAPGIWDSPLHF
TRBJ1-6,-,TRBV4-3,17,-,TGCGCCAGCAGCCAAGATGGTTTCCGGGACAAAGGTTCACCCCTCCACTTT,CASSQDGFRDKGSPLHF
TRBJ1-1,TRBD1,TRBV28,13,-,TGTGCCAGCAGTATCGCAGGGGGGACTGAAGCTTTCTTT,CASSIAGGTEAFF
TRBJ2-1,-,TRBV28,14,once,TGTGCCAGCAGTTTACTACGGGGTTCGGTTGAGCAGTTCTTC,CASSLLRGSVEQFF
TRBJ2-1,TRBD2,TRBV7-3,16,once,TGTGCCAGCAGAGGGCCGGGGACTAGCGAGGACAATGAGCAGTTCTTC,CASRGPGTSEDNEQFF
TRBJ1-5,-,TRBV9,16,-,TGTGCCAGCAGCGTAGGGCCAGGTGGAGGGATCATGCCCCAGCATTTT,CASSVGPGGGIMPQHF
TRBJ1-2,TRBD1,TRBV27,13,-,TGTGCCAGCGGAGCCAGGGGGTCCTATGGCTACACCTTC,CASGARGSYGYTF
TRBJ1-2,-,TRBV29-1,13,-,TGCAGCGTTGCCGGGGGGCTGGGCTATGGCTACACCTTC,CSVAGGLGYGYTF
TRBJ2-7,-,TRBV9,12,-,TGTGCCAGCAGCTCCGCAGGGGAAGGGCAGTACTTC,CASSSAGEGQYF
TRBJ1-4,-,TRBV15,15,-,TGTGCCACCAGCAGAGATATACAGTTTAATGAAAAACTGTTTTTT,CATSRDIQFNEKLFF
TRBJ2-2,-,TRBV6-5,15,-,TGTGCCAGCAGTTATTGGACTGAGAACACCGGGGAGCTGTTTTTT,CASSYWTENTGELFF
TRBJ2-7,-,TRBV27,12,-,TGTGCCAGCAGTTCCTCTATCTACGAGCAGTACTTC,CASSSSIYEQYF
TRBJ2-7,TRBD2,TRBV5-8,17,-,TGTGCCAGCAGCTTTAGGACGCGTGGCGGGAGTCGCTACGAGCAGTACTTC,CASSFRTRGGSRYEQYF
TRBJ2-7,TRBD1,TRBV5-1,15,-,TGCGCCAGCAGCCCCGGACAGGTTCCCTCCTACGAGCAGTACTTC,CASSPGQVPSYEQYF